The rows below give T cell receptor beta chains drawn from one sample of a study of blood T cell repertoires in COVID-19. Assay used: immunoSEQ multiplex PCR; TCRdb lists only in-frame clones, some missing. The table includes tens of thousands of clones, about nine tenths detected once. The sequenced sample was peripheral blood. These receptors all come from a male donor with acute or convalescent COVID-19. The CDR3 runs from the conserved cysteine through the conserved F or W. Each record gives: V gene, J gene, CDR3 protein.

TRBV7-9	TRBJ1-4	CASSLDRVDEKLFF
TRBV14	TRBJ2-3	CASSQDRWGGPTDTQYF
TRBV27	TRBJ1-2	CASSLSRTSNYGYTF
TRBV20-1	TRBJ2-5	CSASLQPGETQYF
TRBV7-6	TRBJ1-4	CASSIDGATNEKLFF
TRBV9	TRBJ1-3	CASSPRDRSNSGNTIYF
TRBV6-1	TRBJ1-4	CASSEVGGGATNEKLFF
TRBV7-8	TRBJ2-5	CASSLYRGVQETQYF
TRBV29-1	TRBJ2-7	CSVLVGYEQYF
TRBV4-2	TRBJ2-3	CASSQDTQGGSTDTQYF
TRBV7-8	TRBJ1-1	CASSAIQGLRTEAFF
TRBV5-1	TRBJ2-1	CASSGGQAVEGQFF
TRBV7-9	TRBJ2-3	CASSRLLGTDTQYF
TRBV6-6	TRBJ1-5	CASSFQISNQPQHF
TRBV3-1/TRBV3-2	TRBJ1-5	CASSQAGGVNQPQHF
TRBV27	TRBJ2-7	CASTLWTGARYEQYF
TRBV6-5	TRBJ2-1	CATSTGSEQFF
TRBV19	TRBJ2-3	CASSSGHPPDTQYF
TRBV6-5	TRBJ2-3	CASLLEGTTDTQYF
TRBV5-1	TRBJ1-1	CASSFGEGWGNTEAFF
TRBV5-1	TRBJ2-6	CASSLSVGGANVLTF
TRBV30	TRBJ1-5	CAWGGAGSNQPQHF
TRBV18	TRBJ2-3	CASSPGGAGDTQYF